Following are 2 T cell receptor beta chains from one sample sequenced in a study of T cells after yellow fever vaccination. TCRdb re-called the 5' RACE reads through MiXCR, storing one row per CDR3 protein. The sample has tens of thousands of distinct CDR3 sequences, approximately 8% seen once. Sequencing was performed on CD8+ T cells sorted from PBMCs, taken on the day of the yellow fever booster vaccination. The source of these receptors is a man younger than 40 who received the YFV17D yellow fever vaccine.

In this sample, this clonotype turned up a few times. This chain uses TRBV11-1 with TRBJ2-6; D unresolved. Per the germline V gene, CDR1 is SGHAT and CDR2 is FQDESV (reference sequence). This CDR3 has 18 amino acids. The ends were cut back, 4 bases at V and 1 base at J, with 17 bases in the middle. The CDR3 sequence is CASSSIGQVLSGANVLTF. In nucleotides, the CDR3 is TGTGCCAGCAGCTCTATCGGTCAGGTTCTTTCTGGGGCCAACGTCCTGACTTTC.

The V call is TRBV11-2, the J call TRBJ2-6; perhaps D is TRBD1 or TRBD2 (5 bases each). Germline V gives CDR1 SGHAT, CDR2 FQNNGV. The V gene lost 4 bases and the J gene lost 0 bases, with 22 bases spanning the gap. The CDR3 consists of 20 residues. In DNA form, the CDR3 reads TGTGCCAGCAGCTCCATCCTACGGGACCTTCACCCCTCTGGGGCCAACGTCCTGACTTTC. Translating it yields CASSSILRDLHPSGANVLTF.